The 20 T cell receptor beta chains listed next were all sequenced from one sample in a study of identical twins. TCRdb re-called the 5' RACE reads with MiXCR, one entry per CDR3 protein. Of approximately 690,000 distinct CDR3 sequences listed, less than 7% are singletons. What was sequenced was naive T cells sorted from blood. The receptors come from a man between 18 and 35 years old in good health.

Ten or more counts support this clonotype. CDR3 nucleotides: TGCAGTAAACAGGTCCCAGCCGGGGAGCTGTTTTTT. This translates into CSKQVPAGELFF. This chain uses TRBV20-1 with TRBJ2-2, with TRBD1 as a possible D gene (5 bases). The CDR3 runs 12 residues. CDR1 is DFQATT, CDR2 SNEGSKA, per germline (reference sequence). Trimming removed 8 bases at V and 6 bases at J, with 13 bases between.

This clonotype was recorded many times. The chain uses TRBV5-1 and TRBJ1-4; D remains unclear. CDR1 is SGHRS and CDR2 is YFSETQ in the germline V gene. The CDR3 totals 15 residues. V lost 1 base and J 0 bases, leaving 7 bases between the germline ends. CDR3 sequence (DNA): TGCGCCAGCAGCTTGAACGCAGCAACTAATGAAAAACTGTTTTTT. This codes for CASSLNAATNEKLFF.

This clonotype has just a few counts. The CDR3 is CASSAGGTVIGDEQFF. In nucleotides, the CDR3 is TGCGCCAGCAGCGCAGGCGGGACTGTAATAGGCGATGAGCAGTTCTTC. The rearrangement uses TRBV5-1 and TRBJ2-1, with D possibly TRBD2 on 6 matching bases. The CDR3 has 16 residues. The germline V gene has CDR1 SGHRS and CDR2 YFSETQ. Trimming removed 4 bases at V and 8 bases at J, with 22 bases between.

This clonotype was seen more than once but under ten times. The chain has TRBV11-2 and TRBJ2-1, with D unclear. The V gene's germline CDR1 is SGHAT and CDR2 FQNNGV. This CDR3 is 17 amino acids long. V was shortened by 7 bases and J by 9 bases, with 28 bases between the two germline ends. CDR3 bases: TGTGCCAGCACCGAAACTCGTGGGCGCGGTACATCAGTTGAGCAGTTCTTC. Its protein is CASTETRGRGTSVEQFF.

This clonotype was seen many times. The V call is TRBV29-1, the J call TRBJ2-7; the D gene is possibly TRBD2 (7 bases). Deletions cut 5 bases from V and 6 bases from J, with 20 bases between. The CDR3 runs to 14 residues. CDR1 and CDR2 (germline): SQVTM, ANQGSEA. The CDR3 protein is CSVIGGPGGFEQYF. CDR3 DNA: TGCAGCGTTATCGGGGGGCCCGGGGGGTTCGAGCAGTACTTC.

There are many counts of this clonotype. The gene calls are TRBV12-3 or TRBV12-4 and TRBJ1-2, with 10 bases identical to TRBD1. The length of the CDR3 is 14 residues. J gave up 8 bases and V 8 bases, and 11 bases lay outside the gene matches. The CDR3 sequence is CASLPTGGYGGYTF. CDR3 coding DNA: TGTGCCAGCCTCCCGACAGGGGGCTATGGAGGCTACACCTTC.

For this clonotype: A much larger clone sits a single nucleotide away, making a read error possible. The V call is TRBV5-4, the J call TRBJ2-3; possible D gene TRBD1, 6 bases. The germline CDR1 and CDR2 sequences are SGHNT and YYREEE (reference sequence). This CDR3 comprises 13 residues. Deletions cut 4 bases from V and 4 bases from J, with 10 bases between. The CDR3 is CASSNRDADTQYF. The CDR3, as DNA: TGTGCCAGCAGCAACAGGGACGCAGATACGCAGTATTTT.

This clonotype has at least ten counts. The chain combines TRBV24-1 with TRBJ2-1; TRBD2 agrees at 11 bases. Trimming at V came to 1 base and at J to 7 bases, leaving 11 bases not matched to a gene. Germline CDR1 and CDR2: KGHDR and SFDVKD. The CDR3 has 18 residues. The DNA of the CDR3 is TGTGCCACCAGTGATTTCGGACCAACTAGCGGGAGTTTAAATGAGCAGTTCTTC. Residues: CATSDFGPTSGSLNEQFF.

This clonotype was counted ten times or more. The rearrangement joins TRBV27 to TRBJ2-1; 14 nucleotides line up with TRBD2. Unmatched junction bases numbered 11, after V lost 5 bases and J lost 8 bases. Per the germline V gene, CDR1 is MNHEY and CDR2 is SMNVEV (reference sequence). The CDR3 consists of 17 residues. The CDR3 loop reads CASSLETSGRADDEQFF. The CDR3 DNA sequence: TGTGCCAGCAGTCTAGAGACTAGCGGGAGGGCCGATGATGAGCAGTTCTTC.

This clonotype has more than one count but fewer than ten. The CDR3 nucleotides are TGTGCCAGCAGCGTAGGAGGTCGGGACAGGGGGCTCTCCTACGAGCAGTACGTC. Its translation is CASSVGGRDRGLSYEQYV. V usage is TRBV9 and J usage is TRBJ2-7; 12 bases are a match to TRBD1. Germline V gene lookup returns CDR1 SGDLS and CDR2 YYNGEE. The CDR3 sequence is 18 residues long. J was trimmed by 0 bases and V by 0 bases; bases with no gene match: 7.

This clonotype was counted many times. The chain joins TRBV29-1 to TRBJ1-1; TRBD1 matches at 7 bases. V trimming: 6 bases; J trimming: 1 base; junction bases outside the gene matches: 11. Germline CDR1 SQVTM, CDR2 ANQGSEA. This CDR3 has 15 amino acids. The CDR3 spells CSVLRQGGTNTEAFF. The DNA for the CDR3 is TGCAGCGTCCTAAGACAGGGTGGTACGAACACTGAAGCTTTCTTT.

This clonotype was detected a few times. The V and J genes are TRBV5-1 and TRBJ2-6, with 7 bases fitting TRBD1. There are 17 residues in the CDR3. Per germline, CDR1 SGHRS and CDR2 YFSETQ. Unmatched junction bases numbered 4, after V lost 0 bases and J lost 1 base. The CDR3 here is CASSLDRGLSGANVLTF. As DNA, the CDR3 is TGCGCCAGCAGCTTGGACAGGGGATTATCTGGGGCCAACGTCCTGACTTTC.

This clonotype was counted ten times or more. The rearrangement uses TRBV4-3 and TRBJ2-5; D might be TRBD2 (5 bases). The CDR3 is 13 amino acids. Germline values: CDR1 LGHNA, CDR2 YSLEER. V was shortened by 4 bases and J by 5 bases, with 11 bases between the two germline ends. The CDR3 DNA is TGCGCCAGCAGCCCCCCGGGGAGCGAGACCCAGTACTTC. It codes for CASSPPGSETQYF.

This clonotype was counted at least ten times. This sequence joins TRBV29-1 and TRBJ2-3; D possibly corresponds to TRBD1 (6 bases). The CDR3 consists of 11 residues. Trimming took off 7 bases at V and 4 bases at J, with 9 bases between the two ends. CDR1 and CDR2 (germline): SQVTM, ANQGSEA. In DNA form, the CDR3 reads TGCAGCGCGGACAGCGCAGATACGCAGTATTTT. It yields the protein CSADSADTQYF.

This clonotype came up many times. This chain uses TRBV11-2 with TRBJ1-1; D is undetermined. V was pared by 3 bases and J by 3 bases, with 11 bases between. This CDR3 contains 14 residues. Germline CDR1 SGHAT, CDR2 FQNNGV. CDR3: CASSFRVQDTEAFF. The DNA for the CDR3 is TGTGCCAGCAGCTTTCGGGTCCAGGACACTGAAGCTTTCTTT.

This clonotype was counted at least ten times. The chain joins TRBV28 to TRBJ2-7; 8 bases match TRBD2. CDR1 is MDHEN, CDR2 SYDVKM, per germline. The CDR3 has 17 residues. The ends lost 5 bases at V and 6 bases at J; junction bases unmatched: 18. CDR3 nucleotides: TGTGCCAGCAGTCCCCTAGCCCCGGGAGGGATTCAGAGCGAGCAGTACTTC. Residues: CASSPLAPGGIQSEQYF.

This clonotype was observed at least ten times. The V call is TRBV7-2, the J call TRBJ2-3; 13 bases line up with TRBD2. Per germline, CDR1 SGHTA and CDR2 FQGNSA. The CDR3 runs to 15 residues. V gave up 7 bases and J gave up 6 bases; unmatched junction bases: 7. The CDR3 nucleotides are TGTGCCAGCAAACCGGGACTAGCGGGATCTGATACGCAGTATTTT. It encodes CASKPGLAGSDTQYF.

This clonotype appeared a few times. V usage is TRBV28 and J usage is TRBJ2-7; perhaps D is TRBD1 or TRBD2 (5 bases each). V was shortened by 3 bases and J by 0 bases, with 15 bases between the two germline ends. CDR3 length equals 16 residues. The germline V gene has CDR1 MDHEN and CDR2 SYDVKM. The CDR3 loop is CASSFGRGTGSYEQYF. The CDR3 nucleotides are TGTGCCAGCAGTTTTGGGAGAGGGACGGGCTCCTACGAGCAGTACTTC.

The gene calls are TRBV11-2 and TRBJ2-7; D ambiguous. CDR3 size: 11 residues. Per germline, CDR1 SGHAT and CDR2 FQNNGV. The germline V and J ends were trimmed by 5 bases and 9 bases, with 11 bases remaining between them. The CDR3, as DNA: TGTGCCAGCAGCATCGACTGGGGGCAGTACTTC. Its translation: CASSIDWGQYF. The full variable domain, in which reference TRBV11-2 and TRBJ2-7 provide the parts outside the CDR3, is EAGVAQSPRYKIIEKRQSVAFWCNPISGHATLYWYQQILGQGPKLLIQFQNNGVVDDSQLPKDRFSAERLKGVDSTLKIQPAKLEDSAVYLCASSIDWGQYFGPGTRLTVT.

There are many counts of this clonotype. The chain carries TRBV11-3 and TRBJ1-2, with 10 bases fitting TRBD1. J gave up 3 bases and V 0 bases, and 10 bases lay outside the gene matches. This CDR3 comprises 18 residues. CDR1 is SGHNT and CDR2 is YENEEA in the germline V gene. The CDR3 sequence is CASSLDRQGAISYYGYTF. CDR3 DNA: TGTGCCAGCAGCTTAGATCGACAGGGGGCAATATCTTACTATGGCTACACCTTC. The whole variable domain, remainder taken from reference TRBV11-3 and TRBJ1-2, is EAGVVQSPRYKIIEKKQPVAFWCNPISGHNTLYWYLQNLGQGPELLIRYENEEAVDDSQLPKDRFSAERLKGVDSTLKIQPAELGDSAVYLCASSLDRQGAISYYGYTFGSGTRLTVV.